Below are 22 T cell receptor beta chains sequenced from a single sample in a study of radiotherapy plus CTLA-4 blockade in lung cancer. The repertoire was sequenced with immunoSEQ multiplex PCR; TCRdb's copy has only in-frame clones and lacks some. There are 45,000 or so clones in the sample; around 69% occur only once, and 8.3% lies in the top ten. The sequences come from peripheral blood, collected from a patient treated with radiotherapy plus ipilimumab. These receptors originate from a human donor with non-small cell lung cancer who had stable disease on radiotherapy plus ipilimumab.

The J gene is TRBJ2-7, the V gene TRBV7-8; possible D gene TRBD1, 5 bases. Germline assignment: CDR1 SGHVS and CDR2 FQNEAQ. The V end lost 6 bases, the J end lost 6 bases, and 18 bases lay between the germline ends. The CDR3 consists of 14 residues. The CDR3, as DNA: TGTGCCAGCAGTGGATCCAGGGTATTAACCGAGCAGTACGTC. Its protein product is CASSGSRVLTEQYV.

CDR3 residues: CASRAGHPTGEKLFF. CDR3 nucleotides: TGTGCCAGCAGGGCGGGACACCCAACGGGGGAAAAACTGTTTTTT. The rearrangement links TRBV2 to TRBJ1-4; D may be TRBD1 (6 bases). CDR1 and CDR2 from the germline V gene are SNHLY and FYNNEI. The germline V and J ends were trimmed by 6 bases and 8 bases, with 19 bases remaining between them. The CDR3 runs 15 residues.

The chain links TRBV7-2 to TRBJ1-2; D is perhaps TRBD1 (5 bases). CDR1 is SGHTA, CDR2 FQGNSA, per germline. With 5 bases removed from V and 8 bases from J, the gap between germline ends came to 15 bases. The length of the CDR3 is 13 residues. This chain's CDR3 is CASSTGPGNGYTF. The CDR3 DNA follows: TGTGCCAGCAGCACCGGACCAGGGAACGGCTACACCTTC.

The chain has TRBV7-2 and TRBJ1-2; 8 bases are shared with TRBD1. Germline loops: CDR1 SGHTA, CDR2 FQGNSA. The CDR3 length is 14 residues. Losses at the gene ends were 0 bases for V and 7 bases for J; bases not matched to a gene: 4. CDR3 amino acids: CASSLAATGVGYTF. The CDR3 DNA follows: TGTGCCAGCAGCTTAGCAGCGACAGGGGTTGGCTACACCTTC.

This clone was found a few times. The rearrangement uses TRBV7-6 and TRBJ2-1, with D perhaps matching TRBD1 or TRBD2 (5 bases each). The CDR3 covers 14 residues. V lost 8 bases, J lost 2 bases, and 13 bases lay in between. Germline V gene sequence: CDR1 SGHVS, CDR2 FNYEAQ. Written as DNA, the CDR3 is TGTGCCAGCCGCCCGGTGGGGGCCTACAATGAGCAGTTCTTC. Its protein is CASRPVGAYNEQFF.

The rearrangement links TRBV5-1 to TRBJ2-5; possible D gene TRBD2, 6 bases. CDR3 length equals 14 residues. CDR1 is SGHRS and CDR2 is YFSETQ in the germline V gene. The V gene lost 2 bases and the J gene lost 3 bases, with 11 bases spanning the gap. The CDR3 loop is CASSLGREEETQYF. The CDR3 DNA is TGCGCCAGCAGCTTAGGCAGGGAGGAAGAGACCCAGTACTTC.

The CDR3 region is CASSLGTSSAANTGELFF. The DNA for the CDR3 is TGTGCCAGCAGCTTAGGTACCTCTAGCGCCGCAAACACCGGGGAGCTGTTTTTT. The V and J genes are TRBV7-6 and TRBJ2-2, with a weak D call TRBD2 (6 bases). Germline V gene lookup returns CDR1 SGHVS and CDR2 FNYEAQ. The CDR3 has 18 amino acids. The V and J ends lost 1 base and 2 bases respectively, with 17 bases between them.

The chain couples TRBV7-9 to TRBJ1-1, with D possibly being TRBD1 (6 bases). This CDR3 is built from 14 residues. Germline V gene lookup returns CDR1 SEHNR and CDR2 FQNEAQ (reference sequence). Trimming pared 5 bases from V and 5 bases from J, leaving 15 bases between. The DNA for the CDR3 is TGTGCCAGCAGCCACCTGACTCAGGGGACTGAAGCTTTCTTT. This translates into CASSHLTQGTEAFF.

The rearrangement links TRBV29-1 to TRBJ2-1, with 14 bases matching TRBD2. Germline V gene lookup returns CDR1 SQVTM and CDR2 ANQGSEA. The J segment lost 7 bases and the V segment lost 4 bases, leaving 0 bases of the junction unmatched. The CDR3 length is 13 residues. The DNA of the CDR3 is TGCAGCGTTGGGACTAGCGGGGGGAATGAGCAGTTCTTC. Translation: CSVGTSGGNEQFF.

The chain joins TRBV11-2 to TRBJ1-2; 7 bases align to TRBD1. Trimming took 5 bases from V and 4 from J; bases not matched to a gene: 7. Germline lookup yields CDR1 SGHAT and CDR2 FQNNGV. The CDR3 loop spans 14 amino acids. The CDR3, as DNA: TGTGCCAGCAGCCCCCACAGGGGTAGCTATGGCTACACCTTC. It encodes CASSPHRGSYGYTF.

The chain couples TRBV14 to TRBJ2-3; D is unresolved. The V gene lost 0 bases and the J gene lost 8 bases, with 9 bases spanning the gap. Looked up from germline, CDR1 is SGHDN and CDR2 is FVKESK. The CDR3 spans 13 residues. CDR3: CASSQDRPSTQYF. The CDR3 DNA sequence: TGTGCCAGCAGCCAAGATCGTCCCTCTACGCAGTATTTT.

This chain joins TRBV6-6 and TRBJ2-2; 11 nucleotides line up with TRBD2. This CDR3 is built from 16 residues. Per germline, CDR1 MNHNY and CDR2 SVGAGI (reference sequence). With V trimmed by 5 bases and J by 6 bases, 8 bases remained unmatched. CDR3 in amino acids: CASSTGLAVGAGELFF. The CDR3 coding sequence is TGTGCCAGCAGTACGGGACTAGCGGTAGGGGCCGGGGAGCTGTTTTTT.

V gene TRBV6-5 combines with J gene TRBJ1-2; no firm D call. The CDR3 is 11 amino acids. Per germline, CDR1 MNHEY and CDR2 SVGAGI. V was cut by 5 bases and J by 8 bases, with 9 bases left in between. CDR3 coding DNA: TGTGCCAGCAGTGAACGACGGGGCTACACCTTC. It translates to CASSERRGYTF.

The CDR3 spells CASSAMTVTYEQYV. The CDR3, as DNA: TGTGCCAGCAGTGCGATGACTGTGACCTACGAGCAGTACGTC. The chain links TRBV6-5 to TRBJ2-7; unclear D gene. The CDR3 covers 14 residues. The ends were cut back, 5 bases at V and 2 bases at J, with 13 bases in the middle. The germline gives CDR1 MNHEY, CDR2 SVGAGI.

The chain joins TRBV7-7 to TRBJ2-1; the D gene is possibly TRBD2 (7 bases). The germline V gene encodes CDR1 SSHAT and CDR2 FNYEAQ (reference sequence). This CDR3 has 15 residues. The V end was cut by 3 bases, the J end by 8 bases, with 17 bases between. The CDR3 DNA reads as TGTGCCAGCAGCTTTAAGTGGGGGGGCGGAGATGAGCAGTTCTTC. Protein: CASSFKWGGGDEQFF. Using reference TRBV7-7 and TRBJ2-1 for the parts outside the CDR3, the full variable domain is GAGVSQSPRYKVTKRGQDVTLRCDPISSHATLYWYQQALGQGPEFLTYFNYEAQPDKSGLPSDRFSAERPEGSISTLTIQRTEQRDSAMYRCASSFKWGGGDEQFFGPGTRLTVL.

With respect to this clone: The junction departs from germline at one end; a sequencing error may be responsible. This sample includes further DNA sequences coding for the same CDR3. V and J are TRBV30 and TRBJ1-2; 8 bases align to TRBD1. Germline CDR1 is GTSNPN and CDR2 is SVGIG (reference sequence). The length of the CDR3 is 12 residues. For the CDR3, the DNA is TGCGCCTGGAGTCAGACAGGGGATGGCTACACCTTC. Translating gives CAWSQTGDGYTF.

Here the CDR3 DNA reads TGTGCCAGCAGCCCCCGGGGGGGAGTTGAAAAACTGTTTTTT. It codes for CASSPRGGVEKLFF. The gene calls are TRBV5-6 and TRBJ1-4; tentative D call: TRBD1 (5 bases). The germline V gene has CDR1 SGHDT and CDR2 YYEEEE. The CDR3 is made up of 14 amino acids. Trimming removed 4 bases at V and 7 bases at J, with 14 bases between.

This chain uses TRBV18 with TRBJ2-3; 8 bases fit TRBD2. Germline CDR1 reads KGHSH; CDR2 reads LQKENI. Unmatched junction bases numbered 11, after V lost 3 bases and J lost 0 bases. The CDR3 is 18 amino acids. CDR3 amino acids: CASSPVGSGASSTDTQYF. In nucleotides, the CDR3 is TGTGCCAGCTCACCCGTTGGTAGCGGGGCCTCTAGCACAGATACGCAGTATTTT.

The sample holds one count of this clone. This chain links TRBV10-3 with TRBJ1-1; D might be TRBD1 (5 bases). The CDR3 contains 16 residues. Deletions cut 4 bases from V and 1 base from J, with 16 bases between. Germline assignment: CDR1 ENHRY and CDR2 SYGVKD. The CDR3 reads CAISGWQGIGNTEAFF. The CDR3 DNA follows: TGTGCCATCAGTGGTTGGCAGGGTATTGGGAACACTGAAGCTTTCTTT.

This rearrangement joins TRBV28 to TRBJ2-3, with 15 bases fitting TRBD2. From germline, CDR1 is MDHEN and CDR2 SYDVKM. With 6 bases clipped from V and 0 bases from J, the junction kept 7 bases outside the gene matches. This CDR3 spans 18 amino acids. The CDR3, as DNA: TGTGCCAGCAGCAGGACTAGCGGGGGGGTTTCAAGCACAGATACGCAGTATTTT. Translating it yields CASSRTSGGVSSTDTQYF. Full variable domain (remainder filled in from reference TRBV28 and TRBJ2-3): DVKVTQSSRYLVKRTGEKVFLECVQDMDHENMFWYRQDPGLGLRLIYFSYDVKMKEKGDIPEGYSVSREKKERFSLILESASTNQTSMYLCASSRTSGGVSSTDTQYFGPGTRLTVL.

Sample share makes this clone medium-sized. CDR3 nucleotides: TGTGCCAGCAGTTATGAGGCTGGGGGGGGTTACGAGCAGTACTTC. It codes for CASSYEAGGGYEQYF. V is TRBV6-5 and J is TRBJ2-7, with 7 positions matching TRBD2. The germline V gene encodes CDR1 MNHEY and CDR2 SVGAGI. The CDR3 is made up of 15 amino acids. J was trimmed by 4 bases and V by 3 bases; bases with no gene match: 9.

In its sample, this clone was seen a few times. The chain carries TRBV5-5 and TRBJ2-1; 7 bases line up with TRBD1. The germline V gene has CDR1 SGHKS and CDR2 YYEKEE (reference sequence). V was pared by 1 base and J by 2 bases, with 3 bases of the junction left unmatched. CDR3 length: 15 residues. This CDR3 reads CASSLRDSTYNEQFF. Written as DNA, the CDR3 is TGTGCCAGCAGCTTGAGGGACAGTACCTACAATGAGCAGTTCTTC.